Detailed here is one T cell receptor (beta chain). Its cognate antigen is unknown. This CDR3 region has 15 residues. Germline values: CDR1 MNHEY, CDR2 SMNVEV (reference sequence). V lost 2 bases to trimming and J lost 9 bases; unmatched junction nucleotides: 9. These data belong to a study of radiotherapy plus CTLA-4 blockade in lung cancer. About the research overall: Disease control reached under 35%, with objective responses in around 19%. Notes on the study in general: In blood, TCR clones derived from the tumor expanded after radiotherapy plus ipilimumab.

Using immunoSEQ multiplex PCR, the repertoire was profiled, and TCRdb retains in-frame clones only, with some absent. The sample contains over 85,000 clones, roughly 80% of which appear only once. This specimen consisted of peripheral blood, obtained from a patient treated with radiotherapy plus ipilimumab. This TCR derives from a human donor with non-small cell lung cancer that progressed on radiotherapy plus ipilimumab. The rearrangement links TRBV27 to TRBJ2-2, with 7 bases that match TRBD1. The CDR3 DNA sequence: TGTGCCAGCAGTTTAGAGAGGGGGCTAGGCTGGGAGCTGTTTTTT. This encodes CASSLERGLGWELFF.